This TCR beta chain came from a study of CD8+ T cells in alopecia areata. Broader study findings: Possibly because of HLA-related factors, TCR sharing was less clear across patients than in mice. Higher clonality was seen in lesional scalp than in normal scalp, especially in alopecia totalis/universalis.

Individuals with alopecia areata gave both lesional scalp punch biopsies and peripheral blood for collection. PBMCs provided sorted CD4+ and CD8+ T cells. Details on this clone: Its specificity is unknown.

The CDR3 runs 14 residues. Germline assignment: CDR1 MGHRA and CDR2 YSYEKL. Trimming left V 1 base short and J 2 bases short, with 9 bases between. Sequencing used cDNA as its template, made by extracting RNA and reverse transcribing it. Here immunoSEQ multiplex PCR was the method, and the copy in TCRdb shows in-frame clones only, minus some. The sample holds 150,000 to 200,000 clones; 50% to 60% are singletons and the top ten take approximately 15%. The sample was CD4+ T cells sorted from blood, taken at week 0. The sequence derives from a human donor with alopecia areata. The chain recombines TRBV4-1 with TRBJ2-7; D gene ambiguous. Here the CDR3 reads CASSQGLQAYEQYF. CDR3 in DNA: TGCGCCAGCAGCCAAGGACTGCAGGCCTACGAGCAGTACTTC.